This TCR beta chain was observed in a study of early T cells in non-severe SARS-CoV-2 infection. The germline gives CDR1 MNHEY, CDR2 SVGEGT. J was trimmed by 5 bases and V by 4 bases; bases with no gene match: 3. This CDR3 has 13 residues. TCRdb itself ran the 5' RACE reads through MiXCR, one entry per CDR3 protein. The table has 74,000 or so distinct CDR3 sequences, over 10% seen once. The TCR originated in an adult who was a healthcare worker with PCR-confirmed SARS-CoV-2 infection or an uninfected control (not recorded which). The source material was whole blood. The genes are TRBV6-2 or TRBV6-3 and TRBJ1-1; TRBD1 matches 8 bases. Here the CDR3 reads CASSSGQGTEAFF. The CDR3 DNA reads as TGTGCCAGCAGTTCCGGACAGGGAACTGAAGCTTTCTTT.